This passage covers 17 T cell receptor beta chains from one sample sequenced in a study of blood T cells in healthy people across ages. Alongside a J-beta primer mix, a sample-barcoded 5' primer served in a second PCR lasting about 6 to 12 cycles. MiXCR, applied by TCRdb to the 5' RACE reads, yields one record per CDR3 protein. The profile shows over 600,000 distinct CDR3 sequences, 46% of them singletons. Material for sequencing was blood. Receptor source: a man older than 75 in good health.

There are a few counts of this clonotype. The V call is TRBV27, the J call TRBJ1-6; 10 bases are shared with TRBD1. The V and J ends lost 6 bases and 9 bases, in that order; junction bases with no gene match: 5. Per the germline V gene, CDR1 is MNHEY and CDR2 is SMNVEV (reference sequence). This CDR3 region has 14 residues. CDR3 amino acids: CASSRQGASSPLHF. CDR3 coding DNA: TGTGCCAGCAGCCGACAGGGGGCTAGTTCACCCCTCCACTTT.

The DNA of the CDR3 is TGTGCCAGCTCACCACGGGTCGGGGACAAAGATACGCAGTATTTT. Translated: CASSPRVGDKDTQYF. The V call is TRBV18, the J call TRBJ2-3; maybe TRBD1 (6 bases). There are 15 residues in the CDR3. V lost 1 base and J 5 bases, leaving 13 bases between the germline ends. Germline V gene data show CDR1 as KGHSH and CDR2 as LQKENI.

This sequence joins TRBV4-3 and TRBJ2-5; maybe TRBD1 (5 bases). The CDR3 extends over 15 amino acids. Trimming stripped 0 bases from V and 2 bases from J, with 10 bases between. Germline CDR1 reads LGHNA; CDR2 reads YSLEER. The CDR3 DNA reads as TGCGCCAGCAGCCAAGAGTTGAACAGGCAAGAGACCCAGTACTTC. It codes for CASSQELNRQETQYF.

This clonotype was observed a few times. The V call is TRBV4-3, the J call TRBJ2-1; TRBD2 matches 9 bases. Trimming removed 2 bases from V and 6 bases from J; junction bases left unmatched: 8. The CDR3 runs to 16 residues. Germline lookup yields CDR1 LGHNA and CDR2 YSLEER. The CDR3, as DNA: TGCGCCAGCAGCCAATTTCTTGGCGGGAGGGCCAATGAGCAGTTCTTC. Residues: CASSQFLGGRANEQFF.

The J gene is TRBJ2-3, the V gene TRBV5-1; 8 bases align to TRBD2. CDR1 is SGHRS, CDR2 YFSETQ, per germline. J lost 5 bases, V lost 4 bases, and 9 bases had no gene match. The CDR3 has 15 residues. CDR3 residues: CASSEQVGGGDTQYF. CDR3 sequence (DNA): TGCGCCAGCAGCGAACAGGTCGGGGGGGGAGATACGCAGTATTTT. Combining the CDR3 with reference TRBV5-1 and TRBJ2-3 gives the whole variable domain KAGVTQTPRYLIKTRGQQVTLSCSPISGHRSVSWYQQTPGQGLQFLFEYFSETQRNKGNFPGRFSGRQFSNSRSEMNVSTLELGDSALYLCASSEQVGGGDTQYFGPGTRLTVL.

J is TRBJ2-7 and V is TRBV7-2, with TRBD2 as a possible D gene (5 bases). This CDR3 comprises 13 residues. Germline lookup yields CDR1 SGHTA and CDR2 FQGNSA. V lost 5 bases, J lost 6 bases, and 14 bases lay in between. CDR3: CASSQIQRGEQYF. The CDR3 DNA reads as TGTGCCAGCAGCCAGATACAACGGGGCGAGCAGTACTTC.

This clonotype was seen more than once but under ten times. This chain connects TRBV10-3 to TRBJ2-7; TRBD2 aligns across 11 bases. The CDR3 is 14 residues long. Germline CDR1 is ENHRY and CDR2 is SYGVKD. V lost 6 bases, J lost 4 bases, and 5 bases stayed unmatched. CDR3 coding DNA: TGTGCCATCAGCCCGGGACTAGCGGTGTACGAGCAGTACTTC. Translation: CAISPGLAVYEQYF.

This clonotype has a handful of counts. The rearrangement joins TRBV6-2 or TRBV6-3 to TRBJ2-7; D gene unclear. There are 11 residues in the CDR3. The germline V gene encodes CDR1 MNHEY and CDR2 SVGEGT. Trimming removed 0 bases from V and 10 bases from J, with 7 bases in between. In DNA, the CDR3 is TGTGCCAGCAGTTACTCGAAGGACCAGTACTTC. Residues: CASSYSKDQYF.

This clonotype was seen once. CDR3 sequence reads: CASSLVITSGSRDNEQFF. CDR3 bases: TGCGCCAGCAGCTTGGTTATTACTAGCGGGAGTAGGGACAATGAGCAGTTCTTC. V usage is TRBV5-1 and J usage is TRBJ2-1; 11 bases are a match to TRBD2. The V gene's germline CDR1 is SGHRS and CDR2 YFSETQ. V gave up 0 bases and J gave up 5 bases; unmatched junction bases: 10. The CDR3 has 18 residues. Complete variable domain (other parts from reference TRBV5-1 and TRBJ2-1): KAGVTQTPRYLIKTRGQQVTLSCSPISGHRSVSWYQQTPGQGLQFLFEYFSETQRNKGNFPGRFSGRQFSNSRSEMNVSTLELGDSALYLCASSLVITSGSRDNEQFFGPGTRLTVL.

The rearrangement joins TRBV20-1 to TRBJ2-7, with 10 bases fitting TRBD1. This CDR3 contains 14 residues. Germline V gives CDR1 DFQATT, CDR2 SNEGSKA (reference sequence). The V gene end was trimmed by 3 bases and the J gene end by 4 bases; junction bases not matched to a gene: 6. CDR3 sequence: CSASSGTGEYEQYF. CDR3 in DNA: TGCAGTGCTAGCTCCGGGACAGGGGAGTACGAGCAGTACTTC.

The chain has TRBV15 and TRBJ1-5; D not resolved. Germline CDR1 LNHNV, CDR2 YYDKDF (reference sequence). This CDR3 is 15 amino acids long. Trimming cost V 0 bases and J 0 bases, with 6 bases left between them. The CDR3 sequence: CATSRESYSNQPQHF. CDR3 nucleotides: TGTGCCACCAGCAGAGAAAGTTATAGCAATCAGCCCCAGCATTTT. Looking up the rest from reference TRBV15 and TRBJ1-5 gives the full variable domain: DAMVIQNPRYQVTQFGKPVTLSCSQTLNHNVMYWYQQKSSQAPKLLFHYYDKDFNNEADTPDNFQSRRPNTSFCFLDIRSPGLGDTAMYLCATSRESYSNQPQHFGDGTRLSIL.

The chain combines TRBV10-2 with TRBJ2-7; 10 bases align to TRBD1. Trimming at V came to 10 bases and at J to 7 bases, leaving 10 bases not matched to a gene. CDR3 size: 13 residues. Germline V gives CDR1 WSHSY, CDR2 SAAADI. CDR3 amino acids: CATRQGAFKEQYF. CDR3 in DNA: TGCGCCACCAGACAGGGGGCTTTTAAAGAGCAGTACTTC.

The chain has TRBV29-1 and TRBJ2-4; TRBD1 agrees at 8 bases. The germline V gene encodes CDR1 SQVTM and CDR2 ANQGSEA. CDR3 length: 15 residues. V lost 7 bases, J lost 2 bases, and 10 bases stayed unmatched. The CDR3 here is CSGLTGALSKNIQYF. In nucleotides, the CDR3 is TGCAGCGGGTTGACAGGGGCTTTATCCAAAAACATTCAGTACTTC.

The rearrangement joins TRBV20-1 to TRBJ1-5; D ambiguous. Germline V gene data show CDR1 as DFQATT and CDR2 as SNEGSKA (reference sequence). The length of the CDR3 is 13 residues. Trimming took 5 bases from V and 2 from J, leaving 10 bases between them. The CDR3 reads CSAYNGGNQPQHF. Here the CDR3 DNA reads TGCAGTGCTTACAATGGCGGCAATCAGCCCCAGCATTTT.

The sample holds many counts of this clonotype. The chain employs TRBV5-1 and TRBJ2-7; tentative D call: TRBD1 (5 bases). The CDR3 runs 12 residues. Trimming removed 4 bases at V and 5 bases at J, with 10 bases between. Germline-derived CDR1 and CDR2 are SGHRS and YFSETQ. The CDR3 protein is CASSTSGHEQYF. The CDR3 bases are TGCGCCAGCAGCACCTCAGGGCACGAGCAGTACTTC.

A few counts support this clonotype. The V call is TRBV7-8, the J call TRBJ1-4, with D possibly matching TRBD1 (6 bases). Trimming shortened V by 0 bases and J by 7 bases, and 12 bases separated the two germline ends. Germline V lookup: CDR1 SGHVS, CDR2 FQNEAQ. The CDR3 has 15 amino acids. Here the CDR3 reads CASSLAGGSGEKLFF. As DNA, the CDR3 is TGTGCCAGCAGCTTAGCGGGGGGCTCCGGTGAAAAACTGTTTTTT.

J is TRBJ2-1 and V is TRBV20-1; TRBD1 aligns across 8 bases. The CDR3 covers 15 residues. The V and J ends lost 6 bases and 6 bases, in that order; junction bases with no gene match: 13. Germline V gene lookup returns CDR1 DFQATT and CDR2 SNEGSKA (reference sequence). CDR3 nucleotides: TGCAGTGCAAGAAGGGGGCAGGGGGCTATCAATGAGCAGTTCTTC. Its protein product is CSARRGQGAINEQFF.